One sample yielded the 25 T cell receptor beta chains listed below, sequenced in a study of shared clonotypes between healthy human individuals. Profiling relied on immunoSEQ multiplex PCR, and the TCRdb table lists in-frame clones only, not all of them. The sample lists about 1 million clones, about 76% occurring once. Sequencing input: memory CD4+ T cells sorted from blood. Subset defined: CD45RA-negative fraction. The receptor source for this set is a man aged 18-30 years in good health.

This chain uses TRBV7-6 with TRBJ1-1, with TRBD1 identical over 7 bases. With V trimmed by 3 bases and J by 7 bases, 11 bases remained unmatched. This CDR3 is 15 amino acids long. The germline V gene encodes CDR1 SGHVS and CDR2 FNYEAQ. The CDR3 here is CASSFSVQGKGEAFF. The CDR3 DNA follows: TGTGCCAGCAGCTTCTCGGTACAGGGGAAGGGTGAAGCTTTCTTT. Variable domain in full (rest from reference TRBV7-6 and TRBJ1-1): GAGVSQSPRYKVTKRGQDVALRCDPISGHVSLYWYRQALGQGPEFLTYFNYEAQQDKSGLPNDRFSAERPEGSISTLTIQRTEQRDSAMYRCASSFSVQGKGEAFFGQGTRLTVV.

This clone came up once. This chain links TRBV11-2 with TRBJ1-4; 7 bases are a match to TRBD1. With V trimmed by 4 bases and J by 7 bases, 9 bases remained unmatched. The CDR3 consists of 15 residues. Germline assignment: CDR1 SGHAT and CDR2 FQNNGV. This chain's CDR3 is CASSSLTGKGEKLFF. The CDR3 DNA follows: TGTGCCAGCAGCTCCTTGACAGGGAAGGGTGAAAAACTGTTTTTT.

Turning to this clone: A read error may account for a junction end that differs from germline. The chain links TRBV7-9 to TRBJ2-7; 11 nucleotides align to TRBD1. CDR1 SEHNR and CDR2 FQNEAQ come from the germline V gene (reference sequence). The CDR3 loop spans 15 amino acids. The CDR3 is CASSLAGTGGFEQYF. CDR3 nucleotides: TGTGCCAGCAGCCTAGCTGGGACAGGGGGGTTTGAGCAGTACTTC.

The chain recombines TRBV7-2 with TRBJ2-3, with D possibly being TRBD2 (5 bases). This CDR3 region has 15 residues. In germline, CDR1 is SGHTA, CDR2 FQGNSA. V lost 4 bases and J 4 bases, leaving 15 bases between the germline ends. The CDR3 region has the DNA TGTGCCAGCAGCTCAGACCCTAGCCGTGCAGATACGCAGTATTTT. Residues: CASSSDPSRADTQYF.

The J gene is TRBJ2-2, the V gene TRBV30; no clear D. Looked up from germline, CDR1 is GTSNPN and CDR2 is SVGIG (reference sequence). The length of the CDR3 is 13 residues. V was trimmed by 3 bases and J by 3 bases, leaving 8 bases between them. In DNA, the CDR3 is TGTGCCTGGAGCTGGACGGACACCGGGGAGCTGTTTTTT. Its protein is CAWSWTDTGELFF.

V and J are TRBV29-1 and TRBJ2-5; TRBD1 agrees at 7 bases. The J call could be wrong; TRBJ2-7 is a better fit for the DNA end. CDR1 is SQVTM, CDR2 ANQGSEA, per germline. The CDR3 has 14 amino acids. In DNA, the CDR3 is TGCAGCGTTGAAGATCGCGCAGGGGGCTACGAGCAGTACTTC. It translates to CSVEDRAGGYEQYF.

Turning to this clone: Just one base apart from a much larger clone, this may be a read error. The sample contains more than one DNA sequence encoding this CDR3. This chain uses TRBV18 with TRBJ2-5; the D is unclear. The J call is doubtful: the DNA matches TRBJ2-7 better. The CDR3 sequence is 12 residues long. Germline assignment: CDR1 KGHSH and CDR2 LQKENI. In DNA, the CDR3 is TGTGCCAGCTCACCGCAGGCCCACGAGCAGTACTTC. This sequence encodes CASSPQAHEQYF.

The chain has TRBV18 and TRBJ2-3; D is undetermined. With 1 base removed from V and 0 bases from J, the gap between germline ends came to 11 bases. Germline-derived CDR1 and CDR2 are KGHSH and LQKENI. The CDR3 is 16 residues long. The DNA for the CDR3 is TGTGCCAGCTCACCACAATTGGGCCAAAGCACAGATACGCAGTATTTT. Amino acids: CASSPQLGQSTDTQYF.

The chain uses TRBV5-4 and TRBJ2-4; the D is unclear. Germline lookup yields CDR1 SGHNT and CDR2 YYREEE (reference sequence). V was pared by 2 bases and J by 7 bases, with 10 bases between. This CDR3 is 13 amino acids long. Here the CDR3 reads CASSLSSMNIQYF. The CDR3 DNA reads as TGTGCCAGCAGCTTATCATCCATGAACATTCAGTACTTC.

With respect to this clone: Within the sample, other DNA sequences also encode this same CDR3. The J gene is TRBJ2-3, the V gene TRBV6-6; D remains ambiguous. Per the germline V gene, CDR1 is MNHNY and CDR2 is SVGAGI (reference sequence). There are 12 residues in the CDR3. Trimming cost V 0 bases and J 5 bases, with 3 bases left between them. The CDR3 DNA reads as TGTGCCAGCAGTTACTCGCTAGATACGCAGTATTTT. Translated: CASSYSLDTQYF.

The V call is TRBV27, the J call TRBJ2-5; TRBD2 aligns across 14 bases. Looked up from germline, CDR1 is MNHEY and CDR2 is SMNVEV (reference sequence). CDR3 size: 15 residues. Unmatched junction bases numbered 7, after V lost 7 bases and J lost 6 bases. The CDR3 spells CASTTSGGAEQTQYF. In DNA, the CDR3 is TGTGCCAGCACGACTAGCGGGGGGGCCGAACAGACCCAGTACTTC.

At least ten counts were recorded for this clone. The CDR3 sequence: CATAGGSDGYTF. DNA of the CDR3: TGTGCCACAGCAGGGGGCTCTGATGGCTACACCTTC. The rearrangement uses TRBV28 and TRBJ1-2, with 8 bases identical to TRBD1. The CDR3 spans 12 residues. CDR1 is MDHEN, CDR2 SYDVKM, per germline. The junction had 7 bases not matched to a gene; V was cut back by 10 bases and J by 6 bases.

The rearrangement links TRBV11-3 to TRBJ1-1, with D unclear. The germline V gene encodes CDR1 SGHNT and CDR2 YENEEA. The CDR3 runs to 13 residues. V was trimmed by 5 bases and J by 7 bases, leaving 14 bases between them. CDR3 protein: CASSPSPGGEAFF. The DNA of the CDR3 is TGTGCCAGCAGCCCATCCCCAGGCGGTGAAGCTTTCTTT.

This clone was found many times. V gene TRBV4-3 combines with J gene TRBJ2-5, with a tentative D call TRBD2 (5 bases). V lost 0 bases and J lost 7, with 15 bases in between. This CDR3 comprises 15 residues. Germline V lookup: CDR1 LGHNA, CDR2 YSLEER. CDR3 nucleotides: TGCGCCAGCAGCCAAGAATTTCGGGGAGTGGGGACCCAGTACTTC. Amino acid sequence: CASSQEFRGVGTQYF.

This clone was observed at least ten times. Within the sample, other DNA sequences also encode this same CDR3. The V and J genes are TRBV10-2 and TRBJ2-5; 8 bases are a match to TRBD2. In germline, CDR1 is WSHSY, CDR2 SAAADI. This CDR3 region has 13 residues. Trimming took 8 bases from V and 3 from J; bases not matched to a gene: 5. The CDR3 bases are TGCGCCAGCTCGACTAGCGTAAAAGAGACCCAGTACTTC. Protein product: CASSTSVKETQYF.

This clone was counted ten times or more. This rearrangement joins TRBV5-1 to TRBJ1-1; possible D gene TRBD1, 6 bases. In germline, CDR1 is SGHRS, CDR2 YFSETQ. Trimming took off 2 bases at V and 4 bases at J, with 12 bases between the two ends. CDR3 length: 14 residues. The CDR3 sequence: CASSLQQGGTEAFF. CDR3 nucleotide sequence: TGCGCCAGCAGCTTACAACAGGGTGGCACTGAAGCTTTCTTT.

This clone has a count of ten or more. V is TRBV28 and J is TRBJ2-7; possibly TRBD2 for D (6 bases). Trimming took off 4 bases at V and 0 bases at J, with 19 bases between the two ends. The V gene's germline CDR1 is MDHEN and CDR2 SYDVKM. The CDR3 length is 17 residues. CDR3 region: CASSSAGFAGTSYEQYF. CDR3 DNA sequence: TGTGCCAGCAGTTCCGCGGGGTTTGCAGGGACCTCCTACGAGCAGTACTTC.

This clone has more than one count but fewer than ten. The chain combines TRBV7-2 with TRBJ2-5; the D is unclear. The CDR3 runs to 17 residues. Germline V gives CDR1 SGHTA, CDR2 FQGNSA. Trimming took 4 bases from V and 3 from J, leaving 21 bases between them. The CDR3 sequence is CASSSEVWAGLKETQYF. The CDR3 DNA sequence: TGTGCCAGCAGCTCAGAAGTATGGGCTGGCTTAAAAGAGACCCAGTACTTC. Full variable domain (missing parts from reference TRBV7-2 and TRBJ2-5): GAGVSQSPSNKVTEKGKDVELRCDPISGHTALYWYRQSLGQGLEFLIYFQGNSAPDKSGLPSDRFSAERTGGSVSTLTIQRTQQEDSAVYLCASSSEVWAGLKETQYFGPGTRLLVL.

The rearrangement joins TRBV27 to TRBJ1-1; 10 bases line up with TRBD1. This CDR3 has 13 amino acids. Germline V lookup: CDR1 MNHEY, CDR2 SMNVEV (reference sequence). The V gene end was trimmed by 7 bases and the J gene end by 11 bases; junction bases not matched to a gene: 10. The CDR3 loop is CASKPPGQGRAFF. The CDR3 nucleotides read TGTGCCAGCAAACCACCGGGACAGGGGAGGGCTTTCTTT.

The genes are TRBV5-1 and TRBJ1-5; 7 bases fit TRBD1. Trimming removed 4 bases from V and 7 bases from J; junction bases left unmatched: 11. In germline, CDR1 is SGHRS, CDR2 YFSETQ. The CDR3 consists of 15 residues. The DNA for the CDR3 is TGCGCCAGCAGCATTGCCGGGACAGCGGGACAGCCCCAGCATTTT. Residues: CASSIAGTAGQPQHF.

The rearrangement joins TRBV18 to TRBJ2-2; no reliable D call. The CDR3 spans 16 residues. V was cut by 3 bases and J by 4 bases, with 15 bases left in between. The germline V gene has CDR1 KGHSH and CDR2 LQKENI. The CDR3 DNA reads as TGTGCCAGCTCACCGCAATACTCCATAACCACCGGGGAGCTGTTTTTT. Translating it yields CASSPQYSITTGELFF.

This clone has just a few counts. The rearrangement uses TRBV28 and TRBJ1-3; maybe TRBD1 (6 bases). Germline V gene lookup returns CDR1 MDHEN and CDR2 SYDVKM. Trimming removed 5 bases from V and 3 bases from J, with 11 bases in between. This CDR3 contains 14 residues. Here the CDR3 reads CASSQTGLGNTIYF. Here the CDR3 DNA reads TGTGCCAGCAGTCAGACAGGACTTGGAAACACCATATATTTT.

The chain links TRBV19 to TRBJ1-2; 7 bases are a match to TRBD1. The J segment lost 8 bases and the V segment lost 3 bases, leaving 6 bases of the junction unmatched. This CDR3 is 13 amino acids long. Per the germline V gene, CDR1 is LNHDA and CDR2 is SQIVND (reference sequence). The CDR3 region has the DNA TGTGCCAGTAGTATCACGACAGGGTTGGGCTACACCTTC. It codes for CASSITTGLGYTF.

With respect to this clone: This specimen includes other DNA sequences encoding the same CDR3. The chain carries TRBV28 and TRBJ2-3; perhaps TRBD2 as D (5 bases). Germline loops: CDR1 MDHEN, CDR2 SYDVKM. This CDR3 region has 11 residues. Trimming removed 5 bases from V and 9 bases from J, with 9 bases in between. CDR3 nucleotides: TGTGCCAGCAGTGGAGGATTCACGCAGTATTTT. This encodes CASSGGFTQYF.

The V and J genes are TRBV5-6 and TRBJ1-1; no firm D call. V was shortened by 4 bases and J by 1 base, with 8 bases between the two germline ends. The CDR3 length is 13 residues. CDR1 is SGHDT and CDR2 is YYEEEE in the germline V gene. The CDR3 DNA is TGTGCCAGCAGCGCCCTAAGGAACACTGAAGCTTTCTTT. It is translated as CASSALRNTEAFF.